The 28 T cell receptor beta chains presented below share a single source sample, sequenced in a study of blood T cell repertoires in COVID-19. Method: immunoSEQ multiplex PCR; TCRdb's copy keeps in-frame clones and lacks some. This table holds tens of thousands of clones, around nine tenths found once. The sequenced material came from peripheral blood. The receptors were sampled from an older man with active or convalescent COVID-19.

The chain combines TRBV9 with TRBJ2-3, with D uncertain. The V and J ends lost 6 bases and 0 bases respectively, with 11 bases between them. The germline CDR1 and CDR2 sequences are SGDLS and YYNGEE. The CDR3 contains 14 residues. In DNA, the CDR3 is TGTGCCAGCACCCCCAAGCTGAGCACAGATACGCAGTATTTT. Translating gives CASTPKLSTDTQYF.

In its sample, this clone was seen once. Other DNA sequences of this sample code for an identical CDR3. The V gene is TRBV24-1, the J gene TRBJ2-5; the D gene is possibly TRBD2 (6 bases). Germline-derived CDR1 and CDR2 are KGHDR and SFDVKD. The CDR3 consists of 14 residues. V lost 7 bases to trimming and J lost 5 bases, with 16 bases between them. CDR3 coding DNA: TGTGCCACCAGCGCGGGGCCTGGGAGGGAGACCCAGTACTTC. Residues: CATSAGPGRETQYF.

The chain recombines TRBV19 with TRBJ1-1; 10 nucleotides line up with TRBD1. The CDR3 length is 15 residues. The V and J ends lost 7 bases and 4 bases, in that order; junction bases with no gene match: 9. Germline V CDR1 and CDR2: LNHDA, SQIVND (reference sequence). CDR3 in amino acids: CASNGQGGSGTEAFF. The DNA for the CDR3 is TGTGCCAGTAATGGACAGGGGGGTTCGGGCACTGAAGCTTTCTTT. The complete variable domain, with remaining parts taken from reference TRBV19 and TRBJ1-1, reads DGGITQSPKYLFRKEGQNVTLSCEQNLNHDAMYWYRQDPGQGLRLIYYSQIVNDFQKGDIAEGYSVSREKKESFPLTVTSAQKNPTAFYLCASNGQGGSGTEAFFGQGTRLTVV.

In this sample, this clone turned up a few times. V and J are TRBV6-6 and TRBJ1-5; 10 nucleotides line up with TRBD1. Per germline, CDR1 MNHNY and CDR2 SVGAGI (reference sequence). J was trimmed by 0 bases and V by 6 bases; bases with no gene match: 8. This CDR3 spans 17 amino acids. The CDR3 region is CASRRGQGVYSNQPQHF. The CDR3, as DNA: TGTGCCAGCAGACGAGGACAGGGGGTTTATAGCAATCAGCCCCAGCATTTT.

The rearrangement links TRBV2 to TRBJ2-4; D possibly corresponds to TRBD2 (5 bases). CDR1 and CDR2 from the germline V gene are SNHLY and FYNNEI. CDR3 length: 15 residues. With 3 bases removed from V and 8 bases from J, the gap between germline ends came to 17 bases. This CDR3 is CASSDPWTKGDIQYF. The CDR3 region has the DNA TGTGCCAGCAGTGACCCTTGGACCAAGGGAGACATTCAGTACTTC.

This chain links TRBV15 with TRBJ1-5; D is uncertain. This CDR3 is 14 amino acids long. V was trimmed by 4 bases and J by 1 base, leaving 8 bases between them. Per the germline V gene, CDR1 is LNHNV and CDR2 is YYDKDF (reference sequence). CDR3 in amino acids: CATSTRGSNQPQHF. Here the CDR3 DNA reads TGTGCCACCAGCACCAGAGGGAGCAATCAGCCCCAGCATTTT.

Written as DNA, the CDR3 is TGTGCCAGCAGCTTACCAGGGTCCTACGAGCAGTACGTC. It specifies CASSLPGSYEQYV. V and J are TRBV7-8 and TRBJ2-7, with a possible D match to TRBD1 (5 bases). Trimming took 2 bases from V and 1 from J, leaving 6 bases between them. This CDR3 contains 13 residues. From germline, CDR1 is SGHVS and CDR2 FQNEAQ.

The J gene is TRBJ2-3, the V gene TRBV10-1; 14 bases align to TRBD2. V trimming: 8 bases; J trimming: 4 bases; junction bases outside the gene matches: 2. The CDR3 extends over 14 amino acids. Germline CDR1 and CDR2: WNHNN and SYGVQD (reference sequence). Written as DNA, the CDR3 is TGCGCCAGCGGGACTAGCGGGAGAGCAGATACGCAGTATTTT. Amino acids: CASGTSGRADTQYF.

The J gene is TRBJ1-1, the V gene TRBV28, with unresolved D. With 2 bases removed from V and 4 bases from J, the gap between germline ends came to 8 bases. Germline-derived CDR1 and CDR2 are MDHEN and SYDVKM. There are 13 residues in the CDR3. The CDR3 reads CASSLQYTTEAFF. The CDR3 bases are TGTGCCAGCAGTTTACAATACACCACTGAAGCTTTCTTT.

The chain employs TRBV6-6 and TRBJ2-1; possibly TRBD2 for D (7 bases). The CDR3 has 13 amino acids. Germline V gives CDR1 MNHNY, CDR2 SVGAGI (reference sequence). Trimming left V 7 bases short and J 9 bases short, with 16 bases between. CDR3 in amino acids: CASTIGGTFEQFF. The CDR3 DNA is TGTGCCAGCACCATCGGGGGGACATTTGAGCAGTTCTTC.

This chain uses TRBV20-1 with TRBJ1-2; 7 nucleotides line up with TRBD1. This CDR3 is 11 amino acids long. Losses at the gene ends were 7 bases for V and 7 bases for J; bases not matched to a gene: 6. CDR1 and CDR2 from the germline V gene are DFQATT and SNEGSKA (reference sequence). CDR3 sequence reads: CSGYRGSGYTF. DNA of the CDR3: TGCAGTGGTTACAGGGGTTCTGGCTACACCTTC.

The rearrangement links TRBV5-1 to TRBJ1-5, with 11 nucleotides matching TRBD1. The J segment lost 1 base and the V segment lost 0 bases, leaving 0 bases of the junction unmatched. Germline V gene sequence: CDR1 SGHRS, CDR2 YFSETQ. The CDR3 length is 16 residues. The CDR3 DNA follows: TGCGCCAGCAGCTTGGGGACAGGGGGCAGCAATCAGCCCCAGCATTTT. This sequence encodes CASSLGTGGSNQPQHF. Supplemented by reference TRBV5-1 and TRBJ1-5, the full variable domain reads KAGVTQTPRYLIKTRGQQVTLSCSPISGHRSVSWYQQTPGQGLQFLFEYFSETQRNKGNFPGRFSGRQFSNSRSEMNVSTLELGDSALYLCASSLGTGGSNQPQHFGDGTRLSIL.

The V call is TRBV5-4, the J call TRBJ2-6, with 11 bases that match TRBD2. Losses at the gene ends were 10 bases for V and 4 bases for J; bases not matched to a gene: 19. The CDR3 extends over 19 amino acids. Per germline, CDR1 SGHNT and CDR2 YYREEE (reference sequence). Here the CDR3 DNA reads TGTGCCCGCGGGGGGGGGACTAGCGGAGTGCAATCAGGGGCCAACGTCCTGACTTTC. It encodes CARGGGTSGVQSGANVLTF.

The chain has TRBV6-2 or TRBV6-3 and TRBJ1-5; a possible D gene is TRBD1 (5 bases). Germline values: CDR1 MNHEY, CDR2 SVGEGT. The germline V and J ends were trimmed by 2 bases and 0 bases, with 8 bases remaining between them. The CDR3 consists of 15 residues. CDR3 DNA sequence: TGTGCCAGCAGTTACCGCGGACATAGCAATCAGCCCCAGCATTTT. This translates into CASSYRGHSNQPQHF.

This clone was detected only once. J is TRBJ1-2 and V is TRBV28, with D possibly TRBD1 on 5 matching bases. V was trimmed by 3 bases and J by 1 base, leaving 9 bases between them. The CDR3 totals 14 residues. Germline lookup yields CDR1 MDHEN and CDR2 SYDVKM. CDR3 region: CASSFQGNNYGYTF. The CDR3 DNA is TGTGCCAGCAGTTTCCAGGGTAATAACTATGGCTACACCTTC.

The rearrangement joins TRBV5-1 to TRBJ2-1, with TRBD2 matching 13 bases. Germline trimming cut 4 bases from V and 2 bases from J; bases unmatched to any gene: 3. The CDR3 is 16 residues long. Germline V gene lookup returns CDR1 SGHRS and CDR2 YFSETQ. CDR3 in amino acids: CASSRTSGSPYNEQFF. CDR3 coding DNA: TGCGCCAGCAGCCGGACTAGCGGGAGCCCCTACAATGAGCAGTTCTTC.

The chain combines TRBV6-1 with TRBJ2-2; D possibly corresponds to TRBD2 (6 bases). The CDR3 length is 16 residues. Trimming removed 3 bases from V and 3 bases from J, with 14 bases in between. Germline CDR1 MNHNS, CDR2 SASEGT. The CDR3 loop reads CASSDRTGGDTGELFF. The CDR3 DNA is TGTGCCAGCAGTGACCGAACAGGAGGGGACACCGGGGAGCTGTTTTTT.

The chain carries TRBV18 and TRBJ2-1, with 7 bases aligning to TRBD1. V dropped 2 bases and J dropped 2; count of bases not matched to a gene: 9. The CDR3 contains 17 residues. Germline V lookup: CDR1 KGHSH, CDR2 LQKENI. The CDR3 DNA is TGTGCCAGCTCACCAACAACGACAGGGTTAACCTACAATGAGCAGTTCTTC. It translates to CASSPTTTGLTYNEQFF.

V usage is TRBV4-2 and J usage is TRBJ1-2, with a weak D call TRBD1 (5 bases). The V gene's germline CDR1 is LGHNA and CDR2 YNFKEQ. The CDR3 has 13 amino acids. The germline V and J ends were trimmed by 4 bases and 4 bases, with 10 bases remaining between them. The DNA of the CDR3 is TGTGCCAGCAGCCGAAGGGGCAGCTATGGCTACACCTTC. It translates to CASSRRGSYGYTF.

The rearrangement links TRBV5-1 to TRBJ2-3; 8 bases are shared with TRBD1. Trimming took 0 bases from V and 4 from J; bases not matched to a gene: 4. CDR1 is SGHRS and CDR2 is YFSETQ in the germline V gene. CDR3 size: 15 residues. The CDR3 coding sequence is TGCGCCAGCAGCTTGGGTGACAGGGGTGCAGATACGCAGTATTTT. This gives the protein CASSLGDRGADTQYF.

J is TRBJ2-1 and V is TRBV4-2; 11 bases align to TRBD2. The length of the CDR3 is 14 residues. Germline CDR1 LGHNA, CDR2 YNFKEQ. Trimming at V came to 4 bases and at J to 7 bases, leaving 3 bases not matched to a gene. CDR3 residues: CASSPSGGWNEQFF. The CDR3 nucleotides read TGTGCCAGCAGCCCTAGCGGGGGGTGGAATGAGCAGTTCTTC.

The rearrangement joins TRBV7-9 to TRBJ2-5, with D possibly TRBD2 on 5 matching bases. The CDR3 runs to 17 residues. Trimming removed 6 bases at V and 4 bases at J, with 24 bases between. The germline V gene has CDR1 SEHNR and CDR2 FQNEAQ (reference sequence). As DNA, the CDR3 is TGTGCCAGCAGGTTTAGTCTCTCTAGCCGGGAACCAGAGACCCAGTACTTC. Encoded protein: CASRFSLSSREPETQYF.

The chain is built from TRBV27 and TRBJ2-1, with TRBD2 identical over 7 bases. Unmatched junction bases numbered 8, after V lost 8 bases and J lost 7 bases. CDR1 is MNHEY, CDR2 SMNVEV, per germline (reference sequence). This CDR3 has 13 amino acids. CDR3 protein: CASAEGGRNEQFF. The CDR3 DNA reads as TGTGCCAGCGCGGAGGGAGGGAGGAATGAGCAGTTCTTC.

This chain links TRBV2 with TRBJ1-4, with D maybe TRBD1 (6 bases). The CDR3 has 15 amino acids. V lost 6 bases and J 2 bases, leaving 13 bases between the germline ends. The V gene's germline CDR1 is SNHLY and CDR2 FYNNEI. The CDR3 coding sequence is TGTGCCAGCAGCCCTCTCCAGGGGACTAATGAAAAACTGTTTTTT. Its protein is CASSPLQGTNEKLFF.

This chain links TRBV19 with TRBJ1-6, with D perhaps matching TRBD1 (6 bases). Germline lookup yields CDR1 LNHDA and CDR2 SQIVND (reference sequence). Trimming shortened V by 5 bases and J by 10 bases, and 18 bases separated the two germline ends. This CDR3 spans 15 amino acids. The CDR3 reads CASSPDRGADSPLHF. DNA for the CDR3: TGTGCCAGTAGTCCAGATCGGGGGGCGGACTCACCCCTCCACTTT.

The rearrangement joins TRBV6-1 to TRBJ2-2; D might be TRBD2 (6 bases). The germline CDR1 and CDR2 sequences are MNHNS and SASEGT. Trimming stripped 4 bases from V and 1 base from J, with 19 bases between. The CDR3 is made up of 18 amino acids. The CDR3, as DNA: TGTGCCAGCAGTGGGGGGGTGGGAGTGGGTCAGAACACCGGGGAGCTGTTTTTT. Translating gives CASSGGVGVGQNTGELFF.

The sample holds one count of this clone. The gene calls are TRBV2 and TRBJ1-4; TRBD1 might be the D (5 bases). V was clipped by 4 bases and J by 7 bases, with 10 bases between them. The CDR3 contains 13 residues. Germline V gives CDR1 SNHLY, CDR2 FYNNEI. CDR3 protein: CASSAQGSEKLFF. DNA of the CDR3: TGTGCCAGCAGTGCCCAGGGAAGTGAAAAACTGTTTTTT.

The rearrangement uses TRBV7-9 and TRBJ1-2; D is perhaps TRBD1 (6 bases). V shed 5 bases and J shed 2 bases, with 12 bases lying between them. CDR1 is SEHNR and CDR2 is FQNEAQ in the germline V gene (reference sequence). There are 14 residues in the CDR3. CDR3 nucleotide sequence: TGTGCCAGCAGCGCGAGGACAGACAACTATGGCTACACCTTC. This gives the protein CASSARTDNYGYTF.